A selection of T cell receptor beta chains follows, all from one sample in a study of regulatory T cells in long-lasting Graves disease. MiXCR, applied by TCRdb to the multiplex PCR reads, yields one record per CDR3 protein. The top ten hold about a quarter of the sample, which has roughly 400,000 distinct CDR3 sequences, around 15% seen once. The data were also submitted as part of a second study, on T cells in Graves' hyperthyroidism and ophthalmopathy.

This specimen was peripheral blood mononuclear cells (PBMCs), taken at new diagnosis, from a patient treated with antithyroid drugs. The receptors shown here come from a woman younger than 35 with Graves disease. Both conserved end residues are part of each CDR3. The order of the fields is J gene, clone size, D gene, V gene, CDR3 DNA, CDR3 protein. A D gene is named only where the DNA matches it firmly. Rows give clone size only sometimes, using once, few, many, or a class for an expanded clone.

TRBJ2-1 | few | TRBD1 | TRBV9 | TGTGCCAGCAGCGTAGGGGGGACAGGGACCTACAATGAGCAGTTCTTC | CASSVGGTGTYNEQFF
TRBJ2-6 | few | NA | TRBV3-1 | TGTGCCAGCAGCCAAGACAGCTCTGGGGCCAACGTCCTGACTTTC | CASSQDSSGANVLTF
TRBJ2-3 | many | TRBD2 | TRBV5-1 | TGCGCCAGCAGCCCCCCGTTAGCGGGAGTAGCAGATACGCAGTATTTT | CASSPPLAGVADTQYF
TRBJ2-1 | NA | NA | TRBV10-2 | TGCGCCACTCTTACCGGGACTGGCTACAATGAGCAGTTCTTC | CATLTGTGYNEQFF
TRBJ2-1 | many | TRBD2 | TRBV30 | TGTGCCTGGAGCGCCGGGGGGAATGAGCAGTTCTTC | CAWSAGGNEQFF
TRBJ2-5 | many | NA | TRBV27 | TGTGCCAGCAGTCCCTCTGCAGGGCGAGGACAAGAGACCCAGTACTTC | CASSPSAGRGQETQYF
TRBJ1-2 | NA | TRBD1 | TRBV5-5 | TGTGCCAGCAGCTTGAGTGGGACAGGGGGGGGAGATGGCTACACCTTC | CASSLSGTGGGDGYTF
TRBJ2-5 | many | NA | TRBV7-2 | TGTGCCAGCGGATACGGACCCGAGACCCAGTACTTC | CASGYGPETQYF
TRBJ2-7 | NA | NA | TRBV6-5 | TGTGCCAGCAGTTACGGAGGGACATTAAACGAGCAGTACTTC | CASSYGGTLNEQYF
TRBJ2-5 | many | TRBD2 | TRBV20-1 | TGCAGTGCTACAAACCCGACTAGCGGGAGGGCGGAGACCCAGTACTTC | CSATNPTSGRAETQYF
TRBJ2-7 | few | NA | TRBV19 | TGTGCCAGTAGTGCTTCGGGAATCCACTACGAGCAGTACTTC | CASSASGIHYEQYF
TRBJ1-2 | NA | NA | TRBV27 | TGTGCCAGCAGTTTCTCGACAGGCGGTGGCTTCACCTTC | CASSFSTGGGFTF
TRBJ2-3 | many | NA | TRBV30 | TGTGCCTGGAGTCCGAAGGACCGACTTAGGGGAGATACGCAGTATTTT | CAWSPKDRLRGDTQYF
TRBJ2-3 | NA | TRBD2 | TRBV6-1 | TGTGCCAGCAGTGAAGGAGCGGGAGTGGCAGATACGCAGTATTTT | CASSEGAGVADTQYF
TRBJ2-7 | many | TRBD2 | TRBV20-1 | TGCAGTGCTAGACCAGCGGGAGTCTACGAGCAGTACTTC | CSARPAGVYEQYF
TRBJ2-3 | NA | NA | TRBV4-1 | TGCGCCAGCAGCCAAGTTCCCAACACAGATACGCAGTATTTT | CASSQVPNTDTQYF
TRBJ1-5 | NA | NA | TRBV28 | TGTGCCAGCAGCCGGGACGGAGATATTTATAGCAATCAGCCCCAGCATTTT | CASSRDGDIYSNQPQHF
TRBJ2-3 | few | TRBD2 | TRBV29-1 | TGCAGCGTTGAAGGGGAGTTGATGACTAGCGGGAGCACAGATACGCAGTATTTT | CSVEGELMTSGSTDTQYF
TRBJ1-2 | NA | TRBD1 | TRBV6-1 | TGTGCCAGCAGTCTGGACAGGGGGGACTATGGCTACACCTTC | CASSLDRGDYGYTF
TRBJ2-1 | many | NA | TRBV7-9 | TGTGCCAGCAGCCTAAAAGGAGGGAACAATGAGCAGTTCTTC | CASSLKGGNNEQFF
TRBJ1-2 | NA | TRBD1 | TRBV4-2 | TGTGCCAGCAGCCGAGGGGCCCAGGGGGCGCGCTATGGCTACACCTTC | CASSRGAQGARYGYTF
TRBJ2-7 | NA | NA | TRBV6-1 | TGTGCCAGCAGTGCCTGGGGAAGGGACAGGGGGCAGGCTAGCGGGAGGCCCGTCTACGAGCAGTACTTC | CASSAWGRDRGQASGRPVYEQYF
TRBJ2-7 | many | TRBD2 | TRBV12-3/TRBV12-4 | TGTGCCAGCAGTTTAGGCGGACTAGTCTTGTACGAGCAGTACTTC | CASSLGGLVLYEQYF
TRBJ1-2 | many | NA | TRBV30 | TGTGCCTGGAGTACAGGCGCCTATGGCTACACCTTC | CAWSTGAYGYTF
TRBJ2-7 | few | NA | TRBV6-1 | TGTGCCAGCAGCAATACAGGGCAGCAGTACTTC | CASSNTGQQYF
TRBJ2-1 | NA | NA | TRBV12-3/TRBV12-4 | TGTGCCAGCAGGGATATTAGTACAGGAAGCAATGAGCAGTTCTTC | CASRDISTGSNEQFF
TRBJ2-7 | many | NA | TRBV29-1 | TGCAGCGTGTCGGATATTGGGTACGAGCAGTACTTC | CSVSDIGYEQYF
TRBJ2-4 | many | TRBD2 | TRBV18 | TGTGCCAGCTCACCCCTAGCGGGAGTTACCCAAAACATTCAGTACTTC | CASSPLAGVTQNIQYF
TRBJ1-2 | many | TRBD1 | TRBV30 | TGTGCCTGGAGTGCCAACACAGGGGCTAGGGGCTACACCTTC | CAWSANTGARGYTF
TRBJ2-3 | many | TRBD2 | TRBV28 | TGTGCCAGCAGGACTACTAAACCGGGACTAGCGGGATTAGATACGCAGTATTTT | CASRTTKPGLAGLDTQYF
TRBJ1-1 | few | NA | TRBV6-5 | TGTGCCAGCAGTTACTCGAAGGGACGGAAGAGAATGAACACTGAAGCTTTCTTT | CASSYSKGRKRMNTEAFF
TRBJ2-2 | many | TRBD2 | TRBV12-3/TRBV12-4 | TGTGCCAGCAGGGTTAGCGGGAGGGCCCTGAGCGGGGAGCTGTTTTTT | CASRVSGRALSGELFF
TRBJ1-2 | many | NA | TRBV28 | TGTGCCAGCACGGGGGGCTGGTATGGCTACACCTTC | CASTGGWYGYTF
TRBJ2-7 | many | NA | TRBV7-2 | TGTGCCAGCAGCTTAGCAGCCCAGGGCCTCTACGAGCAGTACTTC | CASSLAAQGLYEQYF
TRBJ1-1 | many | NA | TRBV12-3/TRBV12-4 | TGTGCCAGCACCCGGGGGGCTGAAGCTTTCTTT | CASTRGAEAFF
TRBJ1-1 | NA | NA | TRBV7-2 | TGTGCCAGCAGCTACAGGGCCAAGAACACTGAAGCTTTCTTT | CASSYRAKNTEAFF
TRBJ1-1 | NA | NA | TRBV6-2/TRBV6-3 | TGTGCCAGCAGTTACTCGGGCCCTACCCTGAGCCAAAGAGCAGGGTCCCCACCTACCACTGAAGCTTTCTTT | CASSYSGPTLSQRAGSPPTTEAFF
TRBJ2-1 | NA | TRBD2 | TRBV24-1 | TGTGCCACCAGTGGGGACGGTAGCGGGAGTTACAATGAGCAGTTCTTC | CATSGDGSGSYNEQFF
TRBJ2-2 | NA | TRBD1 | TRBV19 | TGTGCCAGTAGTACCCAAGGGGGCAGCGCGAACACCGGGGAGCTGTTTTTT | CASSTQGGSANTGELFF
TRBJ1-1 | NA | TRBD1 | TRBV14 | TGTGCCAGCAGACCGACAGGGGGATTCACTGAAGCTTTCTTT | CASRPTGGFTEAFF
TRBJ2-5 | NA | NA | TRBV25-1 | TGTGCCAGCAGCGACTTTTCCCAAGAGACCCAGTACTTC | CASSDFSQETQYF
TRBJ1-2 | many | TRBD1 | TRBV2 | TGTGCCAGCAGTGAAATGGCAGGGGGAGTGGGCGGCTACACCTTC | CASSEMAGGVGGYTF
TRBJ2-2 | NA | NA | TRBV3-1 | TGTGCCAGCAGCCTCACGGGGGGCGCGAACACCGGGGAGCTGTTTTTT | CASSLTGGANTGELFF
TRBJ2-7 | many | NA | TRBV7-8 | TGTGCCAGCAGCTTAATGTCCACCTACGAGCAGTACTTC | CASSLMSTYEQYF
TRBJ1-5 | few | NA | TRBV18 | TGTGCCAGCTCACCAGGACCGGAGCAGCCCCAGCATTTT | CASSPGPEQPQHF
TRBJ2-5 | many | NA | TRBV27 | TGTGCCAGCAGTCCGAACCTAGAACGGGCGACCCTCAGGTTTCAGTACTTC | CASSPNLERATLRFQYF
TRBJ2-1 | many | TRBD2 | TRBV28 | TGTGCCAGCAGAAGATCTACACTAGCGGGAGTCGACAATGAGCAGTTCTTC | CASRRSTLAGVDNEQFF
TRBJ1-1 | NA | TRBD1 | TRBV29-1 | TGCAGCGTAGCGACAGGGGTAACTGAAGCTTTCTTT | CSVATGVTEAFF
TRBJ1-1 | many | NA | TRBV10-3 | TGTGCCATCACACCAAGGGGAATGAACACTGAAGCTTTCTTT | CAITPRGMNTEAFF
TRBJ2-1 | many | NA | TRBV7-2 | TGTGCCAGCAGCTTAGGAGGGGATCGAGAGCAGTTCTTC | CASSLGGDREQFF
TRBJ1-4 | NA | TRBD1 | TRBV7-9 | TGTGCCAGCAGCTTAGGGGGAGGGGGCGATGAAAAACTGTTTTTT | CASSLGGGGDEKLFF
TRBJ2-1 | many | NA | TRBV11-2 | TGTGCCAGCAGCTTATTGCGTAATGAGCAGTTCTTC | CASSLLRNEQFF
TRBJ2-7 | many | NA | TRBV28 | TGTGCCAGCAGTTTGATGAGGCAGTACGGTGAGCAGTACTTC | CASSLMRQYGEQYF
TRBJ2-1 | many | TRBD2 | TRBV11-3 | TGTGCCAGCAGCAAGAGCGGGGGACACAATGAGCAGTTCTTC | CASSKSGGHNEQFF
TRBJ2-3 | NA | NA | TRBV4-2 | TGTGCCAGCAGCCAAGTGGTGGGGCCCACAGATACGCAGTATTTT | CASSQVVGPTDTQYF
TRBJ1-4 | many | TRBD1 | TRBV28 | TGTGCCAGCAGGCCTCAGGGGACAGGGGAAAAACTGTTTTTT | CASRPQGTGEKLFF
TRBJ2-7 | many | NA | TRBV28 | TGTGCCAGCAGTTTGGGCTTCCCCCGGGAGATCTACGAGCAGTACTTC | CASSLGFPREIYEQYF